This paragraph covers one T cell receptor beta chain sequence. As yet, its antigen is unknown. From germline, CDR1 is SQVTM and CDR2 ANQGSEA. CDR3 length: 13 amino acids. J was trimmed by 10 bases and V by 6 bases; bases with no gene match: 14. Sequencing targeted expressed TCRB transcripts, as all isolated RNA had been reverse transcribed. This table comes from immunoSEQ multiplex PCR, and its TCRdb copy is limited to in-frame clones, with some not included. This sample has about 350,000 clones, with 20% found just once. This sample was taken from a study of beta chain features in type 1 diabetes. Findings of the study overall: The naive, central memory and Treg TCRB repertoires of patients appeared to be more similar to one another than those of healthy donors. TCRB CDR3 length was moderately but significantly reduced in all four CD4+ subsets of Type 1 diabetes patients.

The chain carries TRBV29-1 and TRBJ1-2; 7 bases map to TRBD1. Sequencing was carried out using naive CD4+ T cells from blood. This clonotype was sampled from a woman between 18 and 29 years old in good health. Here the CDR3 DNA reads TGCAGCGTCGATAGGACAGGCTGGGGGGACTACACCTTC. Translating it yields CSVDRTGWGDYTF.